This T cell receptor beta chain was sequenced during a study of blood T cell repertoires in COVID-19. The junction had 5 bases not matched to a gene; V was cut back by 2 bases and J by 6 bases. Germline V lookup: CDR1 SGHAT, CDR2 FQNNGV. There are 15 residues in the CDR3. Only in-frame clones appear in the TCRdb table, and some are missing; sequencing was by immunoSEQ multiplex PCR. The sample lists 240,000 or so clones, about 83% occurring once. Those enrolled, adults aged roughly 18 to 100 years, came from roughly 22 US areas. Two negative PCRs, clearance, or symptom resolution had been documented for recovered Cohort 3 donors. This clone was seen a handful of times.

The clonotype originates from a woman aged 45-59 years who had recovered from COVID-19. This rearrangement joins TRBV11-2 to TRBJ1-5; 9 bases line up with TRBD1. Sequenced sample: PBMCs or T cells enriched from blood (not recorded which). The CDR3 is CASSLQQGAGQPQHF. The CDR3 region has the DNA TGTGCCAGCAGCTTACAACAGGGGGCAGGTCAGCCCCAGCATTTT.